The clone carrying this TCR beta chain came up a few times. The V gene lost 6 bases and the J gene lost 0 bases, with 11 bases spanning the gap. The germline V gene encodes CDR1 MNHNS and CDR2 SASEGT. The CDR3 has 15 residues. The sample belongs to a study of identical twins. TCRdb redid the calling of the 5' RACE reads with MiXCR, one entry per CDR3 protein. The data contain approximately 590,000 distinct CDR3 sequences, around 9.6% of them singletons. This same sample was also part of a study on yellow fever vaccine responses in identical twins.

V gene TRBV6-1 combines with J gene TRBJ2-2; no definite D call. This receptor was obtained from a woman aged 18-35 years in good health. Sequenced: PBMCs. Here the CDR3 DNA reads TGTGCCAGCAGGCCCGTTCTCCCGAACACCGGGGAGCTGTTTTTT. It yields the protein CASRPVLPNTGELFF.